Each of the 8 T cell receptor beta chains below was sequenced from the same sample in a study of shared clonotypes between healthy human individuals. Libraries were prepared by immunoSEQ multiplex PCR; TCRdb keeps only in-frame clonotypes and omits some of them. The sample contains roughly 770,000 clones, 90% to 98% of which appear only once. CD45RO negativity and positive selection for CCR7 defined naive CD8 cells, a population that excluded terminally differentiated effector memory CD45RA+ cells. The material sequenced was naive CD8+ T cells sorted from blood. Receptor source: a man aged 25-45 years in good health.

The chain joins TRBV6-5 to TRBJ1-1, with D possibly TRBD1 on 5 matching bases. The germline gives CDR1 MNHEY, CDR2 SVGAGI. V was trimmed by 1 base and J by 12 bases, leaving 15 bases between them. The CDR3 has 13 residues. The CDR3 coding sequence is TGTGCCAGCAGTTACTTCGGTTACGACAGTCCTTTCTTT. Its translation is CASSYFGYDSPFF.

The V and J genes are TRBV5-1 and TRBJ2-3; TRBD2 agrees at 12 bases. The length of the CDR3 is 16 residues. Looked up from germline, CDR1 is SGHRS and CDR2 is YFSETQ. J gave up 3 bases and V 0 bases, and 2 bases lay outside the gene matches. CDR3 DNA sequence: TGCGCCAGCAGCTTGGACCTAGCGGGAGGGACAGATACGCAGTATTTT. It yields the protein CASSLDLAGGTDTQYF.

As to this clone: Other DNA sequences in this sample translate to the same CDR3. The V gene is TRBV28, the J gene TRBJ2-1; D remains unclear. V was pared by 6 bases and J by 0 bases, with 0 bases between. Germline V lookup: CDR1 MDHEN, CDR2 SYDVKM. CDR3 size: 11 residues. CDR3 protein: CASSSYNEQFF. The CDR3 bases are TGTGCCAGCAGCTCCTACAATGAGCAGTTCTTC.

CDR3 DNA: TGTGCCAGCAGCTTGGACAGGGCGGGCTATGGCTACACCTTC. Protein product: CASSLDRAGYGYTF. The chain links TRBV5-6 to TRBJ1-2; D perhaps matches TRBD1 (6 bases). The CDR3 extends over 14 amino acids. Germline CDR1 SGHDT, CDR2 YYEEEE. Between the trimmed V and J ends, which lost 0 bases and 4 bases, there was a span of 10 bases.

The chain carries TRBV5-6 and TRBJ2-7; D possibly corresponds to TRBD2 (6 bases). Germline V gives CDR1 SGHDT, CDR2 YYEEEE. The CDR3 totals 13 residues. V dropped 4 bases and J dropped 4 bases, with 12 bases sitting between them. The CDR3 region has the DNA TGTGCCAGCAGCCGGGACTTCCCGTACGAGCAGTACTTC. Its protein is CASSRDFPYEQYF.

The rearrangement links TRBV4-1 to TRBJ2-1; D is unresolved. CDR1 and CDR2 (germline): MGHRA, YSYEKL. The ends were cut back, 3 bases at V and 6 bases at J, with 6 bases in the middle. The CDR3 is made up of 12 amino acids. In DNA form, the CDR3 reads TGCGCCAGCAGCCATGGCGGCAATGAGCAGTTCTTC. Protein: CASSHGGNEQFF.

The chain is built from TRBV28 and TRBJ2-2; D gene unclear. V was pared by 3 bases and J by 1 base, with 9 bases between. This CDR3 comprises 15 residues. Germline CDR1 reads MDHEN; CDR2 reads SYDVKM. In DNA form, the CDR3 reads TGTGCCAGCAGTTTTACCGGCCAGAACACCGGGGAGCTGTTTTTT. This encodes CASSFTGQNTGELFF.

J is TRBJ2-1 and V is TRBV7-9; tentatively, D is TRBD1 or TRBD2 (5 bases each). Per germline, CDR1 SEHNR and CDR2 FQNEAQ (reference sequence). The CDR3 is 17 amino acids. V lost 0 bases to trimming and J lost 9 bases, with 21 bases between them. CDR3 residues: CASSLAPPGTYAGEQFF. The CDR3 DNA sequence: TGTGCCAGCAGCTTAGCGCCCCCGGGGACCTATGCGGGTGAGCAGTTCTTC. Full variable domain (outside the CDR3, taken from reference TRBV7-9 and TRBJ2-1): DTGVSQNPRHKITKRGQNVTFRCDPISEHNRLYWYRQTLGQGPEFLTYFQNEAQLEKSRLLSDRFSAERPKGSFSTLEIQRTEQGDSAMYLCASSLAPPGTYAGEQFFGPGTRLTVL.